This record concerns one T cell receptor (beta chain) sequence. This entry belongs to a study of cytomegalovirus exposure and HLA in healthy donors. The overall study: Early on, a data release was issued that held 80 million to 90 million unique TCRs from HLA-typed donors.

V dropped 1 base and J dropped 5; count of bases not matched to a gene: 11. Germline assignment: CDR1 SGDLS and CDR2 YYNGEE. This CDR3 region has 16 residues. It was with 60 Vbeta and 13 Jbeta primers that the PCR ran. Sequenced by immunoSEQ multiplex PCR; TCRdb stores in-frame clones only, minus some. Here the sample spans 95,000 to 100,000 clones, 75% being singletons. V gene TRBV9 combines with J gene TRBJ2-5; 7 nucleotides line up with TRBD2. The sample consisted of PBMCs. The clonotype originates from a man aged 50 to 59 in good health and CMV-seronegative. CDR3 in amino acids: CASSVSSGDSRETQYF. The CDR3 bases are TGTGCCAGCAGCGTATCAAGCGGGGACTCCCGGGAGACCCAGTACTTC.